This entry concerns a single TCR beta chain. The CDR3 extends over 18 amino acids. From germline, CDR1 is KGHSH and CDR2 LQKENI. V gave up 0 bases and J gave up 0 bases, with 12 bases separating them. Each participant's cohort was designated according to participant-reported clinical history. Authors' methods: Researchers report that nucleated cell counts were estimated from reference gene primer amplification. Produced via immunoSEQ multiplex PCR; TCRdb's table is partial and in-frame only. The V and J calls and clone size were taken over from that table, and D and trimming were inferred from the DNA. The sample has more than 150,000 clones; almost 85% are singletons. This entry is derived from a study of blood T cell repertoires in COVID-19.

The specimen was PBMCs or T cells enriched from blood (not recorded which). The J gene is TRBJ2-6, the V gene TRBV18; no clear D gene. This clonotype was sampled from a man aged 45-65 years who had recovered from COVID-19. The CDR3 reads CASSPPNPSSSGANVLTF. The CDR3 DNA is TGTGCCAGCTCACCACCGAACCCTTCCAGCTCTGGGGCCAACGTCCTGACTTTC.